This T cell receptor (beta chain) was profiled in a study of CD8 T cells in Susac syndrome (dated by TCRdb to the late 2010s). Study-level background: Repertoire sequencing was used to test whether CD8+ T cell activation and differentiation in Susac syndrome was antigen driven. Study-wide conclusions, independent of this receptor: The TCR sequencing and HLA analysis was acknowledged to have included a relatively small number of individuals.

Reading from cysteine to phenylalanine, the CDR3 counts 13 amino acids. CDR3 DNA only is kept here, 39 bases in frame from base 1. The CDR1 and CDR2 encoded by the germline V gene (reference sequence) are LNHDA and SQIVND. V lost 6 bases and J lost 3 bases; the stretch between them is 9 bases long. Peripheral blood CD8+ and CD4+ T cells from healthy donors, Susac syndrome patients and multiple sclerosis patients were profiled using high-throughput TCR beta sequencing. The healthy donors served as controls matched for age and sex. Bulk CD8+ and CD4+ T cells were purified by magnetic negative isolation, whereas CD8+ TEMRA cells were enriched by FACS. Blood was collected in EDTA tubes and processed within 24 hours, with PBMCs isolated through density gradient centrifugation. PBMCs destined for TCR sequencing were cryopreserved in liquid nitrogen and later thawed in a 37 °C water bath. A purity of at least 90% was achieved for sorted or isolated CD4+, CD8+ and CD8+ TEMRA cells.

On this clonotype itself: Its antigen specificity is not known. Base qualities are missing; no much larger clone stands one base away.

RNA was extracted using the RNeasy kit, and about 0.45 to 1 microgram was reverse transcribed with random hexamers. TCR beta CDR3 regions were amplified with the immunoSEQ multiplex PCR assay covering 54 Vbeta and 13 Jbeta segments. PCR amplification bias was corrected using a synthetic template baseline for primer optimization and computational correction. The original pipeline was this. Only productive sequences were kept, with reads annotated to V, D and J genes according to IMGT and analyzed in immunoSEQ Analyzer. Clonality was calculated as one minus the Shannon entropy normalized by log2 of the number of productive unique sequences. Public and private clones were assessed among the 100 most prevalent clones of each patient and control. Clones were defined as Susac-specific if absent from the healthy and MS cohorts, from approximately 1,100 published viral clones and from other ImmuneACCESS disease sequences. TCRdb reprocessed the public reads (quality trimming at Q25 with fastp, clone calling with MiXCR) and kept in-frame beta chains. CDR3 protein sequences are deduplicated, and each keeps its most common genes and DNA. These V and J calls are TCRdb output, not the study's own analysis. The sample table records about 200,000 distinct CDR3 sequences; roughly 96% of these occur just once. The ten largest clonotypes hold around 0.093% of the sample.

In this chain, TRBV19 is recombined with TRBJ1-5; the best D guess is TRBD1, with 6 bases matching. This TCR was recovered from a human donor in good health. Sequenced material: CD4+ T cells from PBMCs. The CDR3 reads CASSDRNNQPQHF. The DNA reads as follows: TGTGCCAGTAGCGACAGGAACAATCAGCCCCAGCATTTT.